The following is a T cell receptor (beta chain) sequence with its context. The data belong to a study of blood T cell repertoires in COVID-19. Clones were sequenced by immunoSEQ multiplex PCR, and TCRdb holds only the in-frame ones, with some missing. In the table there are about 410,000 clones, over 75% of which are singletons. Sequenced input: peripheral blood. The source is a woman aged 40 to 50 with COVID-19, enrolled during active disease.

The DNA of the CDR3 is TGTGCCAGCACTCAGGGGATTTGGGCTGGAAACACCATATATTTT. This gives the protein CASTQGIWAGNTIYF. V gene TRBV6-5 combines with J gene TRBJ1-3; a weak D match, TRBD1 (6 bases). This CDR3 contains 15 residues. Germline V gene lookup returns CDR1 MNHEY and CDR2 SVGAGI. V gave up 7 bases and J gave up 2 bases, with 15 bases separating them.